This entry describes one TCR beta chain. The entry originates in a study of blood T cell repertoires in COVID-19. Study-level background: PBMCs, B-cell-depleted T cells, or T cells were the source of the cDNA or gDNA that made up the material.

Those who participated ranged in age from about 18 to 89 years and resided in 20 to 25 US areas. Donors were grouped by their self-reported clinical history. The method was immunoSEQ multiplex PCR; TCRdb's version includes in-frame clones alone and lacks a portion of them. The sample includes some 490,000 clones, more than 85% of them seen just once. The CDR3 is 16 amino acids. CDR1 and CDR2 from the germline V gene are SGHAT and FQNNGV. V shed 5 bases and J 7 bases; nucleotides not matched to a gene: 14. The rearrangement joins TRBV11-2 to TRBJ2-1; TRBD1 matches at 7 bases. The specimen sequenced was PBMCs or T cells enriched from blood (not recorded which). This sequence was found in a woman aged 55-70 years who had recovered from COVID-19. The CDR3 sequence is CASSGSGGMILNEQFF. In DNA form, the CDR3 reads TGTGCCAGCAGCGGATCAGGGGGTATGATATTGAATGAGCAGTTCTTC.